At least ten counts were recorded for the clone carrying this TCR beta chain. Axillary draining lymph nodes of breast cancer patients supplied the node samples. This sample is part of a study of breast tumors, draining lymph nodes, adjacent tissues. The V end lost 2 bases, the J end lost 5 bases, and 5 bases lay between the germline ends. The CDR3 runs to 11 residues. Germline V gives CDR1 DFQATT, CDR2 SNEGSKA (reference sequence). A single record per CDR3 protein comes from TCRdb applying MiXCR to the multiplex PCR reads. This table holds 140,000 or so distinct CDR3 sequences, 32% found once. This clonotype originated in a female donor with breast cancer. Some clones in this sample may be carry-over from other donors' samples. Sample: axillary lymph node tissue. V and J are TRBV20-1 and TRBJ2-3; D not resolved. CDR3 in amino acids: CSARTQDTQYF. Written as DNA, the CDR3 is TGCAGTGCTAGAACCCAAGATACGCAGTATTTT.